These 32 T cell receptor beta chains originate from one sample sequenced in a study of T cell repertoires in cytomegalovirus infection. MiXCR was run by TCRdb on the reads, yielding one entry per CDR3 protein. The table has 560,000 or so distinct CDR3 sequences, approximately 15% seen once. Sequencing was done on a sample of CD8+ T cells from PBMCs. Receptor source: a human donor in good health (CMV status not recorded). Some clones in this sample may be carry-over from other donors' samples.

The CDR3 nucleotides are TGTGCCAGCAGTCGGGACAGGGTGAACACCGGGGAGCTGTTTTTT. Translated: CASSRDRVNTGELFF. This chain joins TRBV14 and TRBJ2-2; 9 bases agree with TRBD1. V shed 6 bases and J 1 base; nucleotides not matched to a gene: 3. This CDR3 has 15 residues. Per the germline V gene, CDR1 is SGHDN and CDR2 is FVKESK.

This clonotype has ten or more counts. The CDR3 region is CASSLSDSLINSPLHF. The DNA of the CDR3 is TGTGCCAGCAGCCTATCGGACAGCTTGATTAATTCACCCCTCCACTTT. The chain joins TRBV7-9 to TRBJ1-6, with D maybe TRBD1 (6 bases). CDR3 length: 16 residues. V dropped 5 bases and J dropped 6 bases, with 17 bases sitting between them. CDR1 is SEHNR, CDR2 FQNEAQ, per germline (reference sequence).

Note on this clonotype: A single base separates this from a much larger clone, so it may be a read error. CDR3 sequence: CASSYWTGAREQYF. The CDR3 region has the DNA TGTGCCAGCAGTTACTGGACAGGGGCTCGCGAGCAGTACTTC. V and J are TRBV6-5 and TRBJ2-7; 9 positions match TRBD1. V lost 1 base and J lost 6; bases outside the gene matches: 4. This CDR3 spans 14 amino acids. CDR1 is MNHEY, CDR2 SVGAGI, per germline.

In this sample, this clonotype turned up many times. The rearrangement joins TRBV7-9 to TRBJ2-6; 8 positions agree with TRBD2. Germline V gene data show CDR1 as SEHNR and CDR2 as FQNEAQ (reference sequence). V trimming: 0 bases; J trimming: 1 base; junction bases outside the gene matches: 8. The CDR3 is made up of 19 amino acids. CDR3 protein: CASSLASAGVRSGANVLTF. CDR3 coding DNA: TGTGCCAGCAGCTTAGCCTCAGCGGGAGTTCGGTCTGGGGCCAACGTCCTGACTTTC. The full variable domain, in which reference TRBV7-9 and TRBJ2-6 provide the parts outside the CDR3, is DTGVSQNPRHKITKRGQNVTFRCDPISEHNRLYWYRQTLGQGPEFLTYFQNEAQLEKSRLLSDRFSAERPKGSFSTLEIQRTEQGDSAMYLCASSLASAGVRSGANVLTFGAGSRLTVL.

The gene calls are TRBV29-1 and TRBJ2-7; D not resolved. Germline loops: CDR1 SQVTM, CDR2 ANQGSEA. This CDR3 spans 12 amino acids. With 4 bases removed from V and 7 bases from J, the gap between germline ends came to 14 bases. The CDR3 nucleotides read TGCAGCGTTGGTGACGACCTGAGGGAGCAGTACTTC. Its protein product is CSVGDDLREQYF.

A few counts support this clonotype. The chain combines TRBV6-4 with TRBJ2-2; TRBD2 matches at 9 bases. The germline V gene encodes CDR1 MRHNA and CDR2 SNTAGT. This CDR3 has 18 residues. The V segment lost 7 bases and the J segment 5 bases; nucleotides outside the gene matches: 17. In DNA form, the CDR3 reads TGTGCCAGCAACCCGGGGGCAGCGGGGGGCCCCTATACCGGGGAGCTGTTTTTT. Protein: CASNPGAAGGPYTGELFF.

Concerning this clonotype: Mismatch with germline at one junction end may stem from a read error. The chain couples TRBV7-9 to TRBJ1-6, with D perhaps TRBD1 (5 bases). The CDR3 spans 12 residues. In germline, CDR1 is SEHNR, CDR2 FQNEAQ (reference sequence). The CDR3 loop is CASSYGAGAPYF. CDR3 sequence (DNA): TGTGCCAGCAGCTATGGGGCCGGGGCCCCCTACTTT.

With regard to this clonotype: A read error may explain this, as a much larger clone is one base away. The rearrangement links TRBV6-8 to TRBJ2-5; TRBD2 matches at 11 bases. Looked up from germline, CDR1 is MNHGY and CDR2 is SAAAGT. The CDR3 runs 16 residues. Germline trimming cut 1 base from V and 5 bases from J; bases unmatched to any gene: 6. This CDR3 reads CASSYYSGGAWETQYF. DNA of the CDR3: TGTGCCAGCAGTTACTATAGCGGGGGGGCCTGGGAGACCCAGTACTTC.

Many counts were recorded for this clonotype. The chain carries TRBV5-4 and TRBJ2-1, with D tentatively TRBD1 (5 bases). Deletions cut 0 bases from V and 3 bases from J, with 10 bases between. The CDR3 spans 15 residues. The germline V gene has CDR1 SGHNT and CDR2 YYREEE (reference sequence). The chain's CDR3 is CASSLETDIYNEQFF. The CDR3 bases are TGTGCCAGCAGCTTGGAGACAGACATCTACAATGAGCAGTTCTTC.

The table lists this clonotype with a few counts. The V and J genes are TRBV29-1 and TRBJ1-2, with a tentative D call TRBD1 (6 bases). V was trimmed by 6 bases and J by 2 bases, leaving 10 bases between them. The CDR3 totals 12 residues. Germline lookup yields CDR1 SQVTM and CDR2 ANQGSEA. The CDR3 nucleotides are TGCAGCGTCGGGGGCAGAAACTATGGCTACACCTTC. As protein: CSVGGRNYGYTF.

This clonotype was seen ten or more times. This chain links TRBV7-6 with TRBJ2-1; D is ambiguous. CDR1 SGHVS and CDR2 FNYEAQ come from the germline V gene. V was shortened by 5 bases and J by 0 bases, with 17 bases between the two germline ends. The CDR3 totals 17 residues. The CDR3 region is CASSPAPTESSYNEQFF. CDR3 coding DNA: TGTGCCAGCAGCCCCGCCCCGACGGAGAGCTCCTACAATGAGCAGTTCTTC.

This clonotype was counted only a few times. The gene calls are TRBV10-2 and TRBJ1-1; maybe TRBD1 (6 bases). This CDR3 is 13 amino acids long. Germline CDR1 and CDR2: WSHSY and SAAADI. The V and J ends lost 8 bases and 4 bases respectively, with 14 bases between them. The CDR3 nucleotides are TGCGCCAGCGGCTTAGTGGGGGCCACTGAAGCTTTCTTT. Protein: CASGLVGATEAFF.

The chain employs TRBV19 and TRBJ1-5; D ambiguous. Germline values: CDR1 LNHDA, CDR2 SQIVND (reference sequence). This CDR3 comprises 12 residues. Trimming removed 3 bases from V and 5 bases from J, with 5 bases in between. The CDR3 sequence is CASSISYQPQHF. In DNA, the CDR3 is TGTGCCAGTAGTATTTCTTATCAGCCCCAGCATTTT.

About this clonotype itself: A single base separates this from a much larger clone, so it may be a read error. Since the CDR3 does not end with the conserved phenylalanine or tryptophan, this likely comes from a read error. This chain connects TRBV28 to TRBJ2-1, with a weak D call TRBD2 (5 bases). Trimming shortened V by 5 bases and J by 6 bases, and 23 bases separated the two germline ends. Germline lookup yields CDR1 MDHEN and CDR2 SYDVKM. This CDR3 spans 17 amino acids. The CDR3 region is CASSPKLEWKVRNEQFL. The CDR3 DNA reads TGTGCCAGCAGTCCCAAACTAGAGTGGAAGGTACGCAATGAGCAGTTCTTA.

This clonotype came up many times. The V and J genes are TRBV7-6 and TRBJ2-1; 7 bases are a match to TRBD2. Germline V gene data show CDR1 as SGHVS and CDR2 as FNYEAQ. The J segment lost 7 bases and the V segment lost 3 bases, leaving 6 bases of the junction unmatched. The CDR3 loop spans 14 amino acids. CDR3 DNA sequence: TGTGCCAGCAGCTTTGGCGGGGGTGGTAATGAGCAGTTCTTC. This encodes CASSFGGGGNEQFF. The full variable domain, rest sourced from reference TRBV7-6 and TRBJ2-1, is GAGVSQSPRYKVTKRGQDVALRCDPISGHVSLYWYRQALGQGPEFLTYFNYEAQQDKSGLPNDRFSAERPEGSISTLTIQRTEQRDSAMYRCASSFGGGGNEQFFGPGTRLTVL.

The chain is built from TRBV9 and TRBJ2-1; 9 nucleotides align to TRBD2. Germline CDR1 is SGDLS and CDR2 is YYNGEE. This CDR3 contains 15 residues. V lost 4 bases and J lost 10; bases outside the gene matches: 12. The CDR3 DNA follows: TGTGCCAGCAGCACCCGAGCGGGGGGACGAATAGAGCAGTTCTTC. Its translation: CASSTRAGGRIEQFF.

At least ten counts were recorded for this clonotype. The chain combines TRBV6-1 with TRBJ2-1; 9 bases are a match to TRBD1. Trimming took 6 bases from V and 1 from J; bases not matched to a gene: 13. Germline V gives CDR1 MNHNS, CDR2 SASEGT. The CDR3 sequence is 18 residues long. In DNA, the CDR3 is TGTGCCAGCAGCCATGGCCCGGACAGGGGATTATCCTACAATGAGCAGTTCTTC. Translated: CASSHGPDRGLSYNEQFF.

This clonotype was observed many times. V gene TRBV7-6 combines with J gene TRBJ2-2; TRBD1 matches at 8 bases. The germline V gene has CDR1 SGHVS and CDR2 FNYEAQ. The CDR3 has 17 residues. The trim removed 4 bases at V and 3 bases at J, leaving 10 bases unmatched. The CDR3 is CASSYLSRDRYTGELFF. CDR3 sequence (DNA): TGTGCCAGCAGCTACCTGTCCCGGGACAGGTACACCGGGGAGCTGTTTTTT.

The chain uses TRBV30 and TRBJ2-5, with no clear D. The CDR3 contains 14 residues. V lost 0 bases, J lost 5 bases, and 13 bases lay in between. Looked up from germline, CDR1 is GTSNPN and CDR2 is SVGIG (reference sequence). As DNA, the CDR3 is TGTGCCTGGAGTGTACTGGCCCCTGGTGAGACCCAGTACTTC. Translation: CAWSVLAPGETQYF.

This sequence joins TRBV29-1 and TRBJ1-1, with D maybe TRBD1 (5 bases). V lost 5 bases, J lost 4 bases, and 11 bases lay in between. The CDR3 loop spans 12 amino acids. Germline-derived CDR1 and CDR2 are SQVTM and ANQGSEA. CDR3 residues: CSVSGGSTEAFF. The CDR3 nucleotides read TGCAGCGTTAGCGGGGGGAGCACTGAAGCTTTCTTT. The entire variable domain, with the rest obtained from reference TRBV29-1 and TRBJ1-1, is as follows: SAVISQKPSRDICQRGTSLTIQCQVDSQVTMMFWYRQQPGQSLTLIATANQGSEATYESGFVIDKFPISRPNLTFSTLTVSNMSPEDSSIYLCSVSGGSTEAFFGQGTRLTVV.

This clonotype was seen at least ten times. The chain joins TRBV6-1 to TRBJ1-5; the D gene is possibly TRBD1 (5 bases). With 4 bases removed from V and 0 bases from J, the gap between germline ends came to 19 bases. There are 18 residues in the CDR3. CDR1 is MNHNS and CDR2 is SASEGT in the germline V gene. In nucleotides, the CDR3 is TGTGCCAGCAGTGGACCGAAGGGGTACTGGGATAGCAATCAGCCCCAGCATTTT. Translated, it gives CASSGPKGYWDSNQPQHF.

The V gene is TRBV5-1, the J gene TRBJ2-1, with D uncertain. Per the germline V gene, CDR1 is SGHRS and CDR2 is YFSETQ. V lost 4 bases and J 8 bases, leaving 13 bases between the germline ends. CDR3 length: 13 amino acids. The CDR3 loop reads CASSTRTLDEQFF. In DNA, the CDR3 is TGCGCCAGCAGCACAAGGACCTTAGATGAGCAGTTCTTC.

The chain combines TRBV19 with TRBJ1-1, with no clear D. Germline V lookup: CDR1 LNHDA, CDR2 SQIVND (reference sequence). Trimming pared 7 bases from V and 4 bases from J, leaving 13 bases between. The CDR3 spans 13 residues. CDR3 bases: TGTGCCAGTACCCTCGATCCGGGCACTGAAGCTTTCTTT. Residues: CASTLDPGTEAFF.

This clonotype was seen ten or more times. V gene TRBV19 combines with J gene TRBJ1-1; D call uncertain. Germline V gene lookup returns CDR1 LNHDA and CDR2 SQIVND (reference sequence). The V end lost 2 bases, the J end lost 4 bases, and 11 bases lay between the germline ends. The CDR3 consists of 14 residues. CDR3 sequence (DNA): TGTGCCAGTAGTATACTTTCAGATTTCACTGAAGCTTTCTTT. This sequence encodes CASSILSDFTEAFF.

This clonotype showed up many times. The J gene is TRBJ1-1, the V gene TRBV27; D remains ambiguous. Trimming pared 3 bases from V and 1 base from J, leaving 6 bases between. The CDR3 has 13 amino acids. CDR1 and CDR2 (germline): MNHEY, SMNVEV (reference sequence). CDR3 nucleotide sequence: TGTGCCAGCAGTTTTGTGGAGAACACTGAAGCTTTCTTT. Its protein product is CASSFVENTEAFF.

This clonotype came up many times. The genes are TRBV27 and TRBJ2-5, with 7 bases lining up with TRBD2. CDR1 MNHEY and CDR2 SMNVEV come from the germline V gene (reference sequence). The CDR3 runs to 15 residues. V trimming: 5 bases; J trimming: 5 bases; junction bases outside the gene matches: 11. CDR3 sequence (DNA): TGTGCCAGCAGTGCCGCCGGAGGCGGGGGTGAGACCCAGTACTTC. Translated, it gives CASSAAGGGGETQYF.

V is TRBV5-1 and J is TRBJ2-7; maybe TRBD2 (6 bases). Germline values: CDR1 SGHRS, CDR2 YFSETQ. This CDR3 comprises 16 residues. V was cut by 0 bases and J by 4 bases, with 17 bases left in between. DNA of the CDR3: TGCGCCAGCAGCTTGGGTTTTGGGGGGATTGGTTACGAGCAGTACTTC. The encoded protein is CASSLGFGGIGYEQYF.

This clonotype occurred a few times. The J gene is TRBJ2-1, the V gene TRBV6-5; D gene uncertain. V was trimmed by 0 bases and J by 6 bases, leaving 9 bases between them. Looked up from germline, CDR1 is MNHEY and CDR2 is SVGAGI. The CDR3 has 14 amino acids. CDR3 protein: CASSYSKARNEQFF. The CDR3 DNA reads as TGTGCCAGCAGTTACTCGAAAGCCCGCAATGAGCAGTTCTTC.

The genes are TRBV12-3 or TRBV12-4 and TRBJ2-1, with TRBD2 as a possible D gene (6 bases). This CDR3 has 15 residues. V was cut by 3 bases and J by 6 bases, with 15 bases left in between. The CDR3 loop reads CASSFPSVVGNEQFF. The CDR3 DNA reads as TGTGCCAGCAGTTTCCCTAGCGTAGTGGGCAATGAGCAGTTCTTC.

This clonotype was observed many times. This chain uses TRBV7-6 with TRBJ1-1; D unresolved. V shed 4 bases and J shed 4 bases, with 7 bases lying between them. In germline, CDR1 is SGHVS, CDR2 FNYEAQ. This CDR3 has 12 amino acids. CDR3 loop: CASSSEGTEAFF. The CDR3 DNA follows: TGTGCCAGCAGCTCCGAAGGCACTGAAGCTTTCTTT.

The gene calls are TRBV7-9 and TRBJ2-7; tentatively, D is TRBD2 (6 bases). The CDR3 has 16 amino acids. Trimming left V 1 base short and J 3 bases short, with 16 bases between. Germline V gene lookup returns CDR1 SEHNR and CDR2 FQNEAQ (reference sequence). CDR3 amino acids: CASSLDGGEYFYEQYF. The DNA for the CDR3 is TGTGCCAGCAGCTTAGATGGAGGGGAATATTTCTACGAGCAGTACTTC.

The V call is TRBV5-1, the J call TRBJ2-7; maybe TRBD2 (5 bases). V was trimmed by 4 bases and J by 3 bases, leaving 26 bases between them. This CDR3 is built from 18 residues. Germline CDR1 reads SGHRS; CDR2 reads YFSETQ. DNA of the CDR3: TGCGCCAGCAGCCTACGGGCGATGGGAGCGCGGACCTTCTACGAGCAGTACTTC. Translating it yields CASSLRAMGARTFYEQYF.